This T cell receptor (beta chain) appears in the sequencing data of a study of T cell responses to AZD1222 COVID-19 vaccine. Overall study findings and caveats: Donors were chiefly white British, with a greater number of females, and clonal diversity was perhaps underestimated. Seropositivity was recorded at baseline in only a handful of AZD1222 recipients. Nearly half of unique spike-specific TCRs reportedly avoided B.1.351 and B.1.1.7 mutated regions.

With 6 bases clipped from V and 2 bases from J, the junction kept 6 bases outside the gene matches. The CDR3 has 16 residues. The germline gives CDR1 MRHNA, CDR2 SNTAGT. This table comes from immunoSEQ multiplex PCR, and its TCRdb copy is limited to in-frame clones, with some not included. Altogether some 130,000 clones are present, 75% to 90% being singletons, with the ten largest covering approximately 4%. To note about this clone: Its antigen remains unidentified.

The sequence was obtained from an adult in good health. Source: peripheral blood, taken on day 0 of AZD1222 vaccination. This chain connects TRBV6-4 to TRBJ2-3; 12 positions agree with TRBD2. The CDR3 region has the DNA TGTGCCAGCAGCCCTACTAGCGGGGGGACCACAGATACGCAGTATTTT. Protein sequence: CASSPTSGGTTDTQYF.